The entry below gives a single T cell receptor beta chain sequence along with its context. Its specific antigen is unknown. Base qualities are not provided; no much larger clone lies one nucleotide away. The cohort was made up of hundreds of healthy bone marrow donors. Cohort members were all nominally healthy when sampled, although unrecorded immune exposures were likely present. The donor was CMV seropositive and was included in the group of around 300 seropositive cohort members. A peripheral blood sample was provided by each donor, and peripheral blood mononuclear cells were used for TCR beta sequencing. The Qiagen DNeasy Blood Extraction Kit was used to extract genomic DNA from the blood cell samples. The data originate from a study of cytomegalovirus exposure and HLA in healthy donors (dated by TCRdb to about 2017). With respect to the entire study: According to an earlier analysis of 450 to 650 of the donors, 150 million to 200 million T cells yielded approximately 120 million unique TCR beta sequences and roughly 280 Gb of sequence data. The genetic ancestry cluster associated with self-reported Caucasian donors included over 65% of the 300 to 450 genotyped donors. Every repertoire in the discovery cohort had been generated on one and the same sequencing platform. Because of strong linkage in the cohort, four to six DR-DQ haplotypes were treated as single units for association and clustering. Donor age, sex, ethnicity and CMV serostatus were compiled together with the repertoire data. On average, over 200,000 unique TCR beta nucleotide sequences were sequenced per donor among several hundred genotyped donors of the cohort, with roughly 18% of those sequences being non-productive. The later analysis used no new phenotypic data to find candidate immune exposures, relying instead on TCR beta sequences and their occurrence across donors. Genome-wide SNP genotypes for about 65% of the 666 donors were used in a later genetic analysis, which treated that subset as a discovery cohort. Typing coverage differed by locus: A, B, C, DRB1 and DQB1 were typed in roughly 629-630 donors, DQA1 in roughly 500, DPA1 in nearly 610, and DPB1 in just under 490. Roughly 300 gigabases of sequencing data and 78 million or so unique TCR sequences were included in an early release covering over 600 HLA-typed donors. The aim of the study was to test whether cataloging public T cell receptors could identify signatures of past pathogen exposure. In addition to the first cohort of 666 subjects, a separate validation cohort of 120 different subjects was used. To study patterns of TCR occurrence, a later analysis re-analyzed previously published TCR beta repertoires from 666 donors and added high-resolution HLA genotyping. An earlier analysis of 450 to 750 of the donors used high-throughput TCR beta sequencing to judge whether each TCR beta V gene segment behaved as functional or pseudogenic. Using immunosequencing, the study profiled T cell repertoires from about 650 subjects and related those repertoires to cytomegalovirus serostatus. Class I and class II HLA loci were covered by the typing at four-digit resolution. To predict cytomegalovirus infection status, the study combined high-throughput TCR immunosequencing, statistical association of individual TCRs with disease status, and machine learning.

Receptor amplification or capture employed the immunoSEQ multiplex PCR assay. The multiplex PCR relied on a mix of 60 forward primers for TCR Vbeta segments and 13 reverse primers for TCR Jbeta segments. A multiplex PCR assay on genomic DNA amplified the CDR3 region of rearranged TCR beta genes. The Illumina HiSeq System was used to sequence the amplified TCR beta libraries as 87-base-pair reads. Turning to the authors' computational methods: In a later analysis, 80 million or so unique TCR beta chains were counted across the roughly 610 repertoires, and roughly 11 million of these chains were shared by at least two donors. Raw reads were error-corrected and collapsed into unique sequences with a nearest-neighbor algorithm that merged closely related sequences to remove PCR and sequencing errors. V, D and J gene segments were assigned by aligning CDR3 sequences to IMGT reference sequences. For a sequence to be retained, a match of at least six nucleotides was required to both a V gene segment and a J gene segment. Rearrangements were called productive when the CDR3 lacked stop codons and stayed in frame with V and J; all others were non-productive. CDR3 was defined by IMGT convention, running from the second conserved V-encoded cysteine to the conserved J-encoded phenylalanine. The earlier analysis of a few hundred of the donors excluded any sequence lacking an unambiguous match to a single V gene segment. In an earlier analysis of 450 to 700 of the donors, V segments were called functional above 56.7% productive rearrangements and were called segregating when the between-donor standard deviation exceeded 5%. A statistical classification framework was built to diagnose cytomegalovirus status from the catalog of TCR beta chain sequences. In a later analysis, V and J genes were assigned by comparing TCR nucleotide sequences against IMGT/GENE-DB human TR gene sequences. The TCRdist pipeline was used in a later analysis to assign CDR3 sequences and most-parsimonious VDJ recombination scenarios. In a later analysis, every TCR beta chain was defined by the combination of its CDR3 amino acid sequence and its V-gene family, and reads without a unique V-gene family were dropped. To address suspected cross-contamination and a sequencing artifact, a later analysis removed a few hundred highly shared, low-generation-probability nucleotide sequences. In a later analysis, a clonal expansion index for each public chain was calculated from normalized within-repertoire ranks of inferred template counts. Generation probabilities in a later analysis came from a VDJ recombination model fitted to out-of-frame rearrangements, and those results were checked against IGoR. In a later analysis, hypergeometric tests were used to score TCR-TCR, TCR-HLA and TCR-CMV co-occurrence, with a repertoire-size bias correction applied to TCR pairs. In a later analysis, false discovery rates were estimated by permuting HLA or CMV assignments 20 times. In a later analysis, co-occurring TCRs were grouped using DBSCAN, with TCRdist sequence similarity added in when clustering inside HLA-allele-positive subsets. Co-occurrence clustering excluded repertoires with fewer than 30,000 or more than 120,000 public chains, plus five with anomalous nucleotide sharing. Entries here come from immuneACCESS through TCRdb and include only in-frame sequences with V and J called. Some clones fail to appear in such tables; in the studies checked, an unresolved V gene covers under half of the shortfall, and the cause of the remainder is unknown. V and J calls and clone size are copied from that table; D and trimming were computed from the DNA. This sample is represented by about 170,000 clones; around 80% of them were singletons. 1% of the sample rests with the top ten.

From the cysteine up to the phenylalanine, the CDR3 has a length of 20 residues. Only CDR3 DNA remains: 60 bases, in frame from the first base. The paper's findings and limits, for the study overall: A further reported finding was that TCR beta sequences accurately predicted the HLA-A and HLA-B alleles for most subjects in the first cohort. In a later analysis, several top co-occurrence clusters were reported to appear linked to parvovirus B19, influenza, CMV and Epstein-Barr virus. Most TCR sequences were seen in very few donors, while some public TCRs were found in many individuals. Broadly in line with IMGT annotations, most TCR beta V segments showed up in productive rearrangements about 87% or about 30% of the time in an earlier analysis of approximately 600 of the donors. Strong co-occurrence of HLA alleles, especially DR and DQ, made assigning TCR associations to individual alleles difficult. According to a later analysis, most CMV-associated TCR beta chains appeared to be HLA-restricted, and the HLA associations seemed to be driven largely by CMV exposure. Linkage disequilibrium might explain the correlated functional status among segregating V segments, but an unknown experimental factor could not be excluded. The study gave a list of some 150 TCR beta chains associated with cytomegalovirus. Some 15 rarely observed V segments, including chromosome 9 orphons, were excluded from the earlier analysis of about 610 of the donors because counts were too low. According to a later analysis, TCR association rates differed among HLA loci, with DRB1 alleles showing the most associated TCRs and HLA-C alleles showing the fewest. In this cohort, only TCR beta chains were sequenced, and detectable features were limited by the absence of alpha or paired-chain data. In a later genetic analysis, a missense DCLRE1C variant was associated with V-gene and J-gene trimming of TCR beta chains, and the association was replicated in an independent cohort. In a later genetic analysis, fewer N-insertions in productive TCRs were reported among donors in an Asian-associated ancestry cluster than the roughly 700-donor mean. CMV serostatus was the only immune exposure information available for the cohort. In a later analysis, some 17,000 TCR beta sequences were associated with specific HLA alleles at a false discovery rate of 0.05. Three of the identified cytomegalovirus-associated TCR beta chains were confirmed in vitro to be specific for cytomegalovirus antigens. Because some donors lacked HLA typing at each locus, the association tests relied only on the typed subset. The classifier was reported to diagnose cytomegalovirus status with high specificity and sensitivity in both the original and validation cohorts. In a later analysis, HLA-associated TCR beta chains showed more clonal expansion and lower generation probabilities than non-associated chains that were equally common. Presence/absence analyses assumed roughly uniform sequencing depth across donors, an assumption that may not hold. The authors suggested that the approach could potentially be extended to other disease states and immunological phenotypes. A cluster of highly shared sequence variants was judged likely to represent a technical artifact of the sequencing pipeline. Some IMGT-functional V segments, including TRBV6-2 and TRBV6-3, could not be told apart with the 87-base-pair reads, so those segments were excluded.

The receptor was derived from a woman aged 45-59 years in good health and CMV-seropositive. Material: PBMCs. The rearranged chain carries TRBV21-1 and TRBJ2-7; the table's D call, TRBD2, has no DNA check behind it. TRBV21-1 is a documented pseudogene. The bases read TGTGCCAGCACCGCAGGGTCAAGACTAGCCACACAGAGGAGGAAGTACGAGCAGTACTTC. This codes for CASTAGSRLATQRRKYEQYF.